The text below deals with one T cell receptor (beta chain). No antigen is known for it. This entry belongs to a study of early T cells in non-severe SARS-CoV-2 infection. Study overall: Unsorted whole-blood RNA was sequenced in bulk, leaving chains unpaired.

Attachment of unique molecular identifiers was made to individual cDNA molecules. MiXCR was run by TCRdb on the 5' RACE reads, yielding one entry per CDR3 protein. This table has about 72,000 distinct CDR3 sequences, roughly a tenth appearing once. The CDR3 spans 13 residues. The V end was cut by 0 bases, the J end by 1 base, with 5 bases between. The V gene's germline CDR1 is SGDLS and CDR2 YYNGEE. General study points: The matching step, a VDJdb search, favored anti-spike CD8 responses and missed private and CD4 specificities.

This clonotype was sampled from an adult who was a healthcare worker with PCR-confirmed SARS-CoV-2 infection or an uninfected control (not recorded which). The chain combines TRBV9 with TRBJ2-7; D is unresolved. Material: whole blood, obtained at baseline. The CDR3 DNA reads TGTGCCAGCAGCGTAGACGGGTCCTACGAGCAGTACTTC. This gives the protein CASSVDGSYEQYF.